The entry below describes one TCR beta chain. Authors' analysis steps: Cell counts per sample came from amplifying reference gene primers. The table came from immunoSEQ multiplex PCR; TCRdb's copy has only in-frame clones and leaves some out. V and J calls plus clone size are reproduced from that table; the DNA served to infer D and trimming. The table has about 90,000 clones, 85% to 95% seen once; the top ten hold roughly 6.4%. The CDR3 extends over 15 amino acids. Trimming removed 1 base at V and 0 bases at J, with 7 bases between. Germline V gene data show CDR1 as SNHLY and CDR2 as FYNNEI. The data derive from a study of blood T cell repertoires in COVID-19. The overall study: Donors in the United States, Italy and Spain gave samples during acute or convalescent COVID-19. T cells, B-cell-depleted T cells, or PBMCs provided the cDNA or gDNA that served as material.

This receptor was obtained from a woman aged 55-70 years with active COVID-19. Material for sequencing was peripheral blood. The rearrangement joins TRBV2 to TRBJ1-3; D is ambiguous. CDR3 coding DNA: TGTGCCAGCAGTGAAGTCGTCAGCTCTGGAAACACCATATATTTT. This codes for CASSEVVSSGNTIYF. The full variable domain, its missing parts supplied by reference TRBV2 and TRBJ1-3, is EPEVTQTPSHQVTQMGQEVILRCVPISNHLYFYWYRQILGQKVEFLVSFYNNEISEKSEIFDDQFSVERPDGSNFTLKIRSTKLEDSAMYFCASSEVVSSGNTIYFGEGSWLTVV.